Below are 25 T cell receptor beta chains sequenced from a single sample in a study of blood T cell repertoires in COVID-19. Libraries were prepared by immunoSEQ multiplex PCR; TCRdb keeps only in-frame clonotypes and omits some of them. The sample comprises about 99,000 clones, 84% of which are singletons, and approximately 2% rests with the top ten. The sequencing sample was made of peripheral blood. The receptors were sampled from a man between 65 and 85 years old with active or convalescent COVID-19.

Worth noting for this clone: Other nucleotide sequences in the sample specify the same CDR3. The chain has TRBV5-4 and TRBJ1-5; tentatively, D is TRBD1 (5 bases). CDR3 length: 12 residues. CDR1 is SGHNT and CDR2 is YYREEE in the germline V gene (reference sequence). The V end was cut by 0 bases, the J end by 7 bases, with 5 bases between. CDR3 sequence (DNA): TGTGCCAGCAGCTTGGACAGGCAGCCCCAGCATTTT. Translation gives CASSLDRQPQHF.

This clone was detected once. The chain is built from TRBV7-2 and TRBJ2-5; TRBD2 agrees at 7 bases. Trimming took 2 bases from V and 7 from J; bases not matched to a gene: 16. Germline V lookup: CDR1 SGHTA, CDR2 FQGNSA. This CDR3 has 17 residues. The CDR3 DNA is TGTGCCAGCAGCTTATTTGATACGGGGGGAGCCTTTACGACCCAGTACTTC. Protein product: CASSLFDTGGAFTTQYF.

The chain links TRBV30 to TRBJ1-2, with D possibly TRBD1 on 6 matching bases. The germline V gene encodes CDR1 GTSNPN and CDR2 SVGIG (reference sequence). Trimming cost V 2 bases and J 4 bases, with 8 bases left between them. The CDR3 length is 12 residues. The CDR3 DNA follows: TGTGCCTGGAGTCCGGACAGCTATGGCTACACCTTC. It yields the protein CAWSPDSYGYTF.

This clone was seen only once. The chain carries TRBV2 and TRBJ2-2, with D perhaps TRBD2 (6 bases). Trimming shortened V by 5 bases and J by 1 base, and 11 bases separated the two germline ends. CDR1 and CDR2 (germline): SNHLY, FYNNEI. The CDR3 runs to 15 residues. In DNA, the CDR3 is TGTGCCAGCAGTCCTAGGCGGGGGAACACCGGGGAGCTGTTTTTT. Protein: CASSPRRGNTGELFF.

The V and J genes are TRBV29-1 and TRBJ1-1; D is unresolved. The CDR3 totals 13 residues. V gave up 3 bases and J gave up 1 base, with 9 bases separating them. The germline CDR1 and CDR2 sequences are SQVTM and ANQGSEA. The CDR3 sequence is CSVEMRQNTEAFF. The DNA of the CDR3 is TGCAGCGTTGAGATGCGACAGAACACTGAAGCTTTCTTT.

The CDR3 coding sequence is TGTGCCAGCAGCTACGACAGGGACAATGAGCAGTTCTTC. It translates to CASSYDRDNEQFF. This sequence joins TRBV11-1 and TRBJ2-1; TRBD1 agrees at 7 bases. CDR3 length equals 13 residues. With V trimmed by 4 bases and J by 5 bases, 2 bases remained unmatched. Germline V lookup: CDR1 SGHAT, CDR2 FQDESV (reference sequence).

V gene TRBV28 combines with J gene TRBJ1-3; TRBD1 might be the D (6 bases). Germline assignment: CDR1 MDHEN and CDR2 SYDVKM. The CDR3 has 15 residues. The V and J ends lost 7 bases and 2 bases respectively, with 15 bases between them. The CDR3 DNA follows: TGTGCCAGCACTCTACTGCCAGGGGCTGGAAACACCATATATTTT. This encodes CASTLLPGAGNTIYF.

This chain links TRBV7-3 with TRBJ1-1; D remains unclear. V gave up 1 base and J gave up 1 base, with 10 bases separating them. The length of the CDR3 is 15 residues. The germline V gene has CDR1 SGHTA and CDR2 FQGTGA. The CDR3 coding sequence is TGTGCCAGCAGCTTAATGGCGGGAAGGAACACTGAAGCTTTCTTT. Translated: CASSLMAGRNTEAFF.

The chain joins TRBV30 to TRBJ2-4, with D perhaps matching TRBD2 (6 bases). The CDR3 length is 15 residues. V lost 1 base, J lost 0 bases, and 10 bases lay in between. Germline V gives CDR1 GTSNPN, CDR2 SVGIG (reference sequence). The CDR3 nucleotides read TGTGCCTGGAGTGACGGGGGTTTAGCCAAAAACATTCAGTACTTC. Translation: CAWSDGGLAKNIQYF.

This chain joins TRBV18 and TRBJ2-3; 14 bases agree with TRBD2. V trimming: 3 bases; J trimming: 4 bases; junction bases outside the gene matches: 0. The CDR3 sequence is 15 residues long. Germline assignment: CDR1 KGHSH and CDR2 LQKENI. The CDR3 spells CASSPGLAGADTQYF. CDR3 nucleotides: TGTGCCAGCTCACCGGGACTAGCGGGGGCAGATACGCAGTATTTT.

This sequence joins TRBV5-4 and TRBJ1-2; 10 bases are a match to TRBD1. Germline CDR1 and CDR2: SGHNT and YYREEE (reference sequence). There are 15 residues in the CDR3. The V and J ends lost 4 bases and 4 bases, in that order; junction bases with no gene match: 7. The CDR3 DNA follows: TGTGCCAGCAGCCCTAGGACAGGGGGAAGCTATGGCTACACCTTC. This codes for CASSPRTGGSYGYTF.

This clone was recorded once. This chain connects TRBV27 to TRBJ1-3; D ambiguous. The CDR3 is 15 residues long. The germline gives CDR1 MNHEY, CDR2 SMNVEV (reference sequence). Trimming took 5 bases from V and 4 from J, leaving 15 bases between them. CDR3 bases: TGTGCCAGCAGTCCGAGTCGGAGGTCCGGAAACACCATATATTTT. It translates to CASSPSRRSGNTIYF.

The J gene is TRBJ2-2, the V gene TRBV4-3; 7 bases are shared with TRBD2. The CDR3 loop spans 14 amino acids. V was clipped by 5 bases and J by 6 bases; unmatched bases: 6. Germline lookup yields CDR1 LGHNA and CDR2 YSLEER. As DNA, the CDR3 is TGCGCCAGCAGCTCGGGACTACGATCCGGGGAGCTGTTTTTT. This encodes CASSSGLRSGELFF.

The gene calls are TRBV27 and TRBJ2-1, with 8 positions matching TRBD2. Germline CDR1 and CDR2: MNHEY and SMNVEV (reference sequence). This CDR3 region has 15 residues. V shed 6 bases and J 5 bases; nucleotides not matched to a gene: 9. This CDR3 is CASSSGGLGHNEQFF. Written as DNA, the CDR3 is TGTGCCAGCAGCTCGGGGGGGCTGGGGCACAATGAGCAGTTCTTC.

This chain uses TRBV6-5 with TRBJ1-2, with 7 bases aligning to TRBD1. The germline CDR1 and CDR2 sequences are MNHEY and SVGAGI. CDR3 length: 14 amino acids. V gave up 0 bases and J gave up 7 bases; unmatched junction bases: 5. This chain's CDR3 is CASSYSKQGVGYTF. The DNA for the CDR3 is TGTGCCAGCAGTTACTCGAAGCAGGGGGTTGGCTACACCTTC.

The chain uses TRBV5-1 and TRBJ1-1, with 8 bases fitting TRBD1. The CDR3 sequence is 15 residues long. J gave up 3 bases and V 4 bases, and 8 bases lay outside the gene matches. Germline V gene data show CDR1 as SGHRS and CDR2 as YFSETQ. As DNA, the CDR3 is TGCGCCAGCAGCGCGGACGACAGGGGCGACACTGAAGCTTTCTTT. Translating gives CASSADDRGDTEAFF.

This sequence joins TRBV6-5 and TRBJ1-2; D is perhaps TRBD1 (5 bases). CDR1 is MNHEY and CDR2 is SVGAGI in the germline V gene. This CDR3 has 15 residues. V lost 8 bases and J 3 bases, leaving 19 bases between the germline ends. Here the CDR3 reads CASWGPGSGDYGYTF. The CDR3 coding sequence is TGTGCCAGCTGGGGCCCGGGGTCGGGGGACTATGGCTACACCTTC.

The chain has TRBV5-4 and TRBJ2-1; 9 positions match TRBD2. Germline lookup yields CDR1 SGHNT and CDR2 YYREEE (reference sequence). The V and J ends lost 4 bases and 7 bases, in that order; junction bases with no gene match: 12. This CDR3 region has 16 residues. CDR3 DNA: TGTGCCAGCAGCCGGGGGCTCGGACTAGCGTGGAATGAGCAGTTCTTC. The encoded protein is CASSRGLGLAWNEQFF. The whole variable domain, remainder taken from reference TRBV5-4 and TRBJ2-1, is ETGVTQSPTHLIKTRGQQVTLRCSSQSGHNTVSWYQQALGQGPQFIFQYYREEENGRGNFPPRFSGLQFPNYSSELNVNALELDDSALYLCASSRGLGLAWNEQFFGPGTRLTVL.

This chain's CDR3 is CASSQVSGQGKAFF. The DNA for the CDR3 is TGTGCCAGCAGCCAGGTATCGGGACAGGGCAAAGCTTTCTTT. The chain uses TRBV5-4 and TRBJ1-1; TRBD1 matches 9 bases. From germline, CDR1 is SGHNT and CDR2 YYREEE (reference sequence). The V gene end was trimmed by 4 bases and the J gene end by 9 bases; junction bases not matched to a gene: 10. The CDR3 is 14 amino acids.

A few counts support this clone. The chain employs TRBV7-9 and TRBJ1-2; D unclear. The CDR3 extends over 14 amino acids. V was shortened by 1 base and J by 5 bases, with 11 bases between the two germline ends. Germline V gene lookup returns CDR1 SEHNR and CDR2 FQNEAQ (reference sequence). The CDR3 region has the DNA TGTGCCAGCAGCTTAGAACCAGGAACTTATGGCTACACCTTC. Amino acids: CASSLEPGTYGYTF.

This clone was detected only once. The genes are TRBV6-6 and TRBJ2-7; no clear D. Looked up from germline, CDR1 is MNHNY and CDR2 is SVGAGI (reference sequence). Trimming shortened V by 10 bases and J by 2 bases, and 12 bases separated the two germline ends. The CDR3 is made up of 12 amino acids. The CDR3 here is CATQTAPYEQYF. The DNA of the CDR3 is TGTGCCACCCAAACAGCCCCCTACGAGCAGTACTTC.

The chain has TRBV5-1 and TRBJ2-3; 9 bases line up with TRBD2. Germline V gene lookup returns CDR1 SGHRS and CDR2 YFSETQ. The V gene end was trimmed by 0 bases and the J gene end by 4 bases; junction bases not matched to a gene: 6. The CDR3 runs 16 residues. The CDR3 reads CASSLVASGVSDTQYF. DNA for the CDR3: TGCGCCAGCAGCTTGGTGGCTAGCGGGGTATCAGATACGCAGTATTTT.

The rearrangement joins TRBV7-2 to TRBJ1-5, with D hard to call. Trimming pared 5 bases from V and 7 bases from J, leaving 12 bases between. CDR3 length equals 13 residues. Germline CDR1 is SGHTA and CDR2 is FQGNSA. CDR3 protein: CASSPDGGQPQHF. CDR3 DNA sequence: TGTGCCAGCAGCCCCGACGGCGGACAGCCCCAGCATTTT.

CDR3 in amino acids: CAWSVNRVYTEAFF. DNA of the CDR3: TGTGCCTGGAGTGTCAACAGGGTCTACACTGAAGCTTTCTTT. The chain combines TRBV30 with TRBJ1-1; the D gene is possibly TRBD1 (6 bases). V was cut by 0 bases and J by 3 bases, with 11 bases left in between. The CDR3 covers 14 residues. CDR1 is GTSNPN, CDR2 SVGIG, per germline (reference sequence).

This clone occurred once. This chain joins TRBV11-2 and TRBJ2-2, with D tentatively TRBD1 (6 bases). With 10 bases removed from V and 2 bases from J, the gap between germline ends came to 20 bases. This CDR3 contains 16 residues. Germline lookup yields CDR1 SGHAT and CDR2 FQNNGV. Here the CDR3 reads CATFPVGTPNTGELFF. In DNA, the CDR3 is TGTGCCACCTTCCCCGTCGGGACACCAAACACCGGGGAGCTGTTTTTT.